These T cell receptor beta chains were read from a single sample in a study of CD8+CD57+ T cells in acquired aplastic anemia. TCRdb itself ran the reads through MiXCR, one entry per CDR3 protein. Of about 150,000 distinct CDR3 sequences listed, roughly 54% were seen once; the top ten hold 10% to 15%. Source material: sorted CD4+, CD8+, or CD8+CD57+ T cells (not recorded which) from PBMCs. The receptors stem from a human donor with aplastic anemia. Both conserved end residues are part of each CDR3. D genes are given only for firm matches. Clone size, where shown, is once, few, many, or a class for clones that have expanded.

CAISETGDGANVLTF TGTGCCATCAGTGAGACAGGGGACGGGGCCAACGTCCTGACTTTC TRBJ2-6 TRBV10-3 TRBD1 many
CASSHRQGAQETQYF TGTGCCAGCAGCCATAGACAGGGCGCCCAAGAGACCCAGTACTTC TRBJ2-5 TRBV7-9 TRBD1 many
CSVQRIDATNEKLFF TGCAGCGTTCAGCGGATCGATGCAACTAATGAAAAACTGTTTTTT TRBJ1-4 TRBV29-1 NA many
CASSLGRMNTEAFF TGTGCCAGCAGCCTAGGACGGATGAACACTGAAGCTTTCTTT TRBJ1-1 TRBV12-3/TRBV12-4 NA many
CASSSISGRAVDTQYF TGTGCCAGCAGCTCGATTAGCGGGAGGGCCGTAGATACGCAGTATTTT TRBJ2-3 TRBV7-6 TRBD2 NA
CASSTGSGGSYEQYF TGTGCCAGTAGTACAGGGTCGGGGGGCAGCTACGAGCAGTACTTC TRBJ2-7 TRBV19 NA many
CATSETGKYGYTF TGTGCCACCAGTGAGACAGGAAAGTATGGCTACACCTTC TRBJ1-2 TRBV24-1 NA few
CASSYSTGPQGPSYEQYF TGTGCCAGCAGTTACTCGACAGGGCCACAGGGCCCTTCCTACGAGCAGTACTTC TRBJ2-7 TRBV6-2/TRBV6-3 TRBD1 many
CSADAKTEAFF TGCAGCGCTGACGCGAAGACTGAAGCTTTCTTT TRBJ1-1 TRBV29-1 NA NA
CSVESPSDSSYEQYF TGCAGCGTTGAATCCCCCTCTGACAGCTCCTACGAGCAGTACTTC TRBJ2-7 TRBV29-1 NA once
CASSVGGSGYYEQYF TGTGCCAGCAGCGTGGGGGGGTCGGGCTACTACGAGCAGTACTTC TRBJ2-7 TRBV9 TRBD2 medium-sized
CASSREGEPYEQYF TGTGCCAGCAGTAGGGAGGGGGAGCCCTACGAGCAGTACTTC TRBJ2-7 TRBV2 NA few
CASSQGSEQYF TGTGCCAGCAGTCAGGGAAGCGAGCAGTACTTC TRBJ2-7 TRBV6-1 NA few
CASSTSLAGGNNEQFF TGTGCTAGCAGCACCTCTCTAGCGGGGGGGAACAATGAGCAGTTCTTC TRBJ2-1 TRBV7-7 TRBD2 many
CASSIGASLYEQYF TGTGCCAGTAGTATTGGGGCCAGCCTCTACGAGCAGTACTTC TRBJ2-7 TRBV19 NA NA
CASSEVAKSSYNEQFF TGTGCCAGCAGTGAAGTCGCGAAGAGCTCCTACAATGAGCAGTTCTTC TRBJ2-1 TRBV25-1 NA NA
CASSIGTGDQPQHF TGTGCCAGTAGTATAGGGACAGGGGATCAGCCCCAGCATTTT TRBJ1-5 TRBV19 TRBD1 many
CASTGGLSNTEAFF TGTGCCAGCACCGGCGGCCTCTCGAACACTGAAGCTTTCTTT TRBJ1-1 TRBV2 NA once
CATAEYGQNTQYF TGTGCCACCGCTGAATATGGACAGAATACGCAGTATTTT TRBJ2-3 TRBV24-1 NA NA
CASSPSAGENSPLHF TGTGCCAGCAGCCCTAGCGCAGGGGAGAATTCACCCCTCCACTTT TRBJ1-6 TRBV7-2 NA few
CASSFFEAYEQYF TGTGCCAGCAGCTTCTTCGAAGCCTACGAGCAGTACTTC TRBJ2-7 TRBV13 NA many
CASSPRGQSVNTEAFF TGTGCCAGCAGCCCCAGGGGGCAATCGGTAAACACTGAAGCTTTCTTT TRBJ1-1 TRBV4-2 TRBD1 NA
CASSLDGVSNQPQHF TGCGCCAGCAGCTTGGACGGGGTTAGCAATCAGCCCCAGCATTTT TRBJ1-5 TRBV5-1 NA NA
CASRQSNQPQHF TGTGCCAGCAGACAAAGCAATCAGCCCCAGCATTTT TRBJ1-5 TRBV2 NA NA
CASSPVFKAFF TGTGCCAGCAGCCCAGTTTTTAAAGCTTTCTTT TRBJ1-1 TRBV14 NA NA